Reported below is one T cell receptor (beta chain). Original methodology: Amplification of reference gene primers was used by the study to estimate nucleated cell counts. The assay was immunoSEQ multiplex PCR, and TCRdb's table has in-frame clones only and misses some. The V and J calls and clone size come from that table; D and trimming were worked out from the DNA. The sample shows 200,000 to 250,000 clones, roughly four fifths of them seen only once. This entry is derived from a study of blood T cell repertoires in COVID-19. Across the whole study: The origin of the acute and convalescent COVID-19 samples was the United States, Italy and Spain. T cells, B-cell-depleted T cells, or PBMCs supplied cDNA or gDNA.

Sequencing input: peripheral blood. The receptor's source is a woman aged 70-85 years with acute or convalescent COVID-19.

As DNA, the CDR3 is TGTGCCAGCTCACCACCAGGAGGGCGTGTCACAGATACGCAGTATTTT. This codes for CASSPPGGRVTDTQYF. The genes are TRBV18 and TRBJ2-3; D is perhaps TRBD2 (6 bases). Germline loops: CDR1 KGHSH, CDR2 LQKENI. This CDR3 is built from 16 residues. V shed 0 bases and J shed 2 bases, with 12 bases lying between them.